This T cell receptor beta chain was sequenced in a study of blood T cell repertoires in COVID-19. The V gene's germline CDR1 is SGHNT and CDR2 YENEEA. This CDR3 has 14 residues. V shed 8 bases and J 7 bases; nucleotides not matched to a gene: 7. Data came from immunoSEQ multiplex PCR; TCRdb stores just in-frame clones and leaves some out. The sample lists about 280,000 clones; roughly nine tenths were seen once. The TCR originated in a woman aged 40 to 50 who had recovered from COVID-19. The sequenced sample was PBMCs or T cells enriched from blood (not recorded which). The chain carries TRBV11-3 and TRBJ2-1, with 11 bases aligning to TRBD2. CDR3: CASSASGRNNEQFF. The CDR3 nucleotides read TGTGCCAGCTCCGCTAGCGGGAGGAATAATGAGCAGTTCTTC.